This T cell receptor (beta chain) originates from a study of T cells after yellow fever vaccination. About this clonotype: Its matching antigen is unknown.

Each CDR3 protein gets one entry after TCRdb re-called the 5' RACE reads with MiXCR. The table has about 320,000 distinct CDR3 sequences, approximately 12% seen once. Study-wide findings and caveats: Among all clonotypes, a small share was observed in both CD4 and CD8 compartments.

Trimming took 1 base from V and 4 from J; bases not matched to a gene: 18. Looked up from germline, CDR1 is GTSNPN and CDR2 is SVGIG (reference sequence). The CDR3 is 18 amino acids. This chain links TRBV30 with TRBJ2-5; 7 nucleotides agree with TRBD2. Sample: CD4+ T cells sorted from PBMCs, taken 45 days after the yellow fever booster vaccination. This TCR came from a man younger than 35 who received the YFV17D yellow fever vaccine. This CDR3 reads CAWSDPSGLRSLGETQYF. The DNA for the CDR3 is TGTGCCTGGAGTGATCCTAGCGGCCTACGCTCATTGGGAGAGACCCAGTACTTC.